Listed here are 20 T cell receptor beta chains from one sample, sequenced in a study of glioma-infiltrating T cells after dendritic cell vaccination. Some clones are missing from TCRdb's copy, which holds only in-frame ones; the method was immunoSEQ multiplex PCR. The sample shows 30,000 to 40,000 clones, around 80% of them seen only once. The material was blood, obtained before dendritic cell vaccination. The source is a human donor with glioblastoma.

Points on this clone: One end of the junction varies from germline; a read error may be responsible. This specimen includes other DNA sequences encoding the same CDR3. V usage is TRBV30 and J usage is TRBJ1-6, with TRBD1 identical over 7 bases. This CDR3 has 17 residues. CDR1 and CDR2 from the germline V gene are GTSNPN and SVGIG (reference sequence). The CDR3 spells CAWRQGTLSSYNSPLHF. The CDR3 DNA reads TGTGCCTGGAGACAGGGGACCCTCAGCTCCTATAATTCCCCCCTCCACTTT.

V is TRBV7-9 and J is TRBJ2-5, with 8 bases matching TRBD1. J gave up 5 bases and V 6 bases, and 5 bases lay outside the gene matches. CDR3 length: 13 residues. Germline V gene data show CDR1 as SEHNR and CDR2 as FQNEAQ (reference sequence). The DNA for the CDR3 is TGTGCCAGCAGGGACAGGGTGCACGAGACCCAGTACTTC. Translating it yields CASRDRVHETQYF.

This clone came up a few times. V usage is TRBV10-3 and J usage is TRBJ2-7, with 9 bases lining up with TRBD1. The CDR3 has 14 amino acids. The J segment lost 3 bases and the V segment lost 6 bases, leaving 6 bases of the junction unmatched. CDR1 and CDR2 (germline): ENHRY, SYGVKD. Written as DNA, the CDR3 is TGTGCCATCAGCTCGGGACAGGGACACTACGAGCAGTACTTC. It codes for CAISSGQGHYEQYF.

The V and J genes are TRBV30 and TRBJ2-7; 7 nucleotides match TRBD1. The germline CDR1 and CDR2 sequences are GTSNPN and SVGIG (reference sequence). This CDR3 has 14 amino acids. V shed 3 bases, J shed 0 bases, and the junction held 5 bases outside the gene matches. DNA for the CDR3: TGTGCCTGGAGGCCGGGACAGTTCTCCTACGAGCAGTACTTC. It encodes CAWRPGQFSYEQYF.

The V and J genes are TRBV28 and TRBJ1-1; D is unresolved. The V end lost 5 bases, the J end lost 1 base, and 14 bases lay between the germline ends. The CDR3 runs 15 residues. Germline V CDR1 and CDR2: MDHEN, SYDVKM. The CDR3 region has the DNA TGTGCCAGCAGTCCTCCCCCGGTTGGGAACACTGAAGCTTTCTTT. It codes for CASSPPPVGNTEAFF.

The chain has TRBV9 and TRBJ2-1; 14 nucleotides agree with TRBD2. V was clipped by 3 bases and J by 5 bases; unmatched bases: 10. CDR1 and CDR2 (germline): SGDLS, YYNGEE. The CDR3 covers 18 residues. CDR3 DNA sequence: TGTGCCAGCAGCGCACTAACCGGGACTAGCGGGGGTGACAATGAGCAGTTCTTC. Its protein product is CASSALTGTSGGDNEQFF.

The rearrangement links TRBV9 to TRBJ1-1; possibly TRBD1 for D (5 bases). The V end was cut by 2 bases, the J end by 4 bases, with 12 bases between. This CDR3 has 14 residues. The germline V gene has CDR1 SGDLS and CDR2 YYNGEE. CDR3 loop: CASSVQGTGTEAFF. In nucleotides, the CDR3 is TGTGCCAGCAGCGTCCAGGGAACGGGCACTGAAGCTTTCTTT.

V gene TRBV28 combines with J gene TRBJ1-2; no firm D call. The germline V and J ends were trimmed by 6 bases and 7 bases, with 9 bases remaining between them. The germline CDR1 and CDR2 sequences are MDHEN and SYDVKM. This CDR3 is 11 amino acids long. CDR3 DNA: TGTGCCAGCAGCCTCCAGCGTGGCTACACCTTC. Its translation is CASSLQRGYTF.

This rearrangement joins TRBV6-5 to TRBJ1-1; 7 bases are a match to TRBD1. The CDR3 spans 14 residues. Germline lookup yields CDR1 MNHEY and CDR2 SVGAGI. With V trimmed by 5 bases and J by 6 bases, 9 bases remained unmatched. The CDR3 is CASSNQGGVAEAFF. The DNA for the CDR3 is TGTGCCAGCAGTAACCAGGGGGGTGTAGCTGAAGCTTTCTTT.

The chain is built from TRBV6-6 and TRBJ2-2, with D perhaps TRBD2 (6 bases). The CDR3 has 14 amino acids. V lost 8 bases and J lost 0, with 10 bases in between. Germline V gives CDR1 MNHNY, CDR2 SVGAGI (reference sequence). Written as DNA, the CDR3 is TGTGCCAGCCGGGGAGGCACGAACACCGGGGAGCTGTTTTTT. As protein: CASRGGTNTGELFF.

The rearrangement joins TRBV10-3 to TRBJ2-2; tentative D call: TRBD1 (6 bases). The V end was cut by 5 bases, the J end by 6 bases, with 13 bases between. The CDR3 consists of 14 residues. The germline V gene encodes CDR1 ENHRY and CDR2 SYGVKD. This CDR3 is CAISPSGASGELFF. CDR3 nucleotides: TGTGCCATCAGTCCATCAGGGGCTTCCGGGGAGCTGTTTTTT.

This chain joins TRBV5-1 and TRBJ2-5; D is unresolved. The better agreement between TRBJ2-7 and the DNA end casts doubt on the J call. The CDR3 length is 11 residues. The germline V gene encodes CDR1 SGHRS and CDR2 YFSETQ. CDR3 DNA: TGCGCCAGCAGCTTGGGTTACGAGCAGTACTTC. As protein: CASSLGYEQYF.

This clone was counted a few times. CDR3 sequence: CASSSRINEQYF. CDR3 in DNA: TGTGCCAGCAGCTCTAGGATCAACGAGCAGTACTTC. This rearrangement joins TRBV11-3 to TRBJ2-7; D unclear. Germline V gives CDR1 SGHNT, CDR2 YENEEA. The CDR3 contains 12 residues. The V end lost 4 bases, the J end lost 5 bases, and 9 bases lay between the germline ends.

The chain couples TRBV27 to TRBJ2-7, with D possibly being TRBD1 (6 bases). The CDR3 runs 17 residues. V was cut by 5 bases and J by 0 bases, with 20 bases left in between. CDR1 and CDR2 from the germline V gene are MNHEY and SMNVEV (reference sequence). This CDR3 reads CASSPLRTARSSYEQYF. DNA of the CDR3: TGTGCCAGCAGTCCATTGCGGACAGCCCGGAGCTCCTACGAGCAGTACTTC.

The chain employs TRBV7-8 and TRBJ2-7; the D is unclear. This CDR3 contains 13 residues. The germline gives CDR1 SGHVS, CDR2 FQNEAQ. The ends were cut back, 2 bases at V and 1 base at J, with 6 bases in the middle. The CDR3 loop reads CASSLTNSYEQYF. The CDR3 DNA reads TGTGCCAGCAGCTTAACAAATTCCTACGAGCAGTACTTC.

The table lists this clone with a few counts. The rearrangement uses TRBV5-4 and TRBJ2-7; the match to TRBD1 covers 9 bases. The CDR3 extends over 14 amino acids. V lost 4 bases to trimming and J lost 0 bases; unmatched junction nucleotides: 2. The V gene's germline CDR1 is SGHNT and CDR2 YYREEE (reference sequence). The CDR3 nucleotides are TGTGCCAGCAGCCGACAGGGGGGCTCCTACGAGCAGTACTTC. Amino acids: CASSRQGGSYEQYF.

J is TRBJ2-7 and V is TRBV11-2; D remains unclear. Between the trimmed V and J ends, which lost 0 bases and 6 bases, there was a span of 9 bases. Germline V gene data show CDR1 as SGHAT and CDR2 as FQNNGV. The CDR3 totals 13 residues. CDR3 nucleotide sequence: TGTGCCAGCAGCTTAGAGAGAGGTAGCGAGCAGTACTTC. This gives the protein CASSLERGSEQYF.

The chain is built from TRBV5-1 and TRBJ2-2; TRBD2 matches 9 bases. The CDR3 is 15 amino acids. Germline V lookup: CDR1 SGHRS, CDR2 YFSETQ. V shed 8 bases, J shed 5 bases, and the junction held 10 bases outside the gene matches. CDR3 region: CARRRAGGDTGELFF. DNA of the CDR3: TGCGCCAGGAGGCGGGCGGGGGGGGATACCGGGGAGCTGTTTTTT. Supplemented by reference TRBV5-1 and TRBJ2-2, the full variable domain reads KAGVTQTPRYLIKTRGQQVTLSCSPISGHRSVSWYQQTPGQGLQFLFEYFSETQRNKGNFPGRFSGRQFSNSRSEMNVSTLELGDSALYLCARRRAGGDTGELFFGEGSRLTVL.

V gene TRBV28 combines with J gene TRBJ2-7; TRBD2 matches at 8 bases. The CDR3 length is 14 residues. V lost 3 bases to trimming and J lost 2 bases; unmatched junction nucleotides: 3. CDR1 is MDHEN, CDR2 SYDVKM, per germline. The CDR3 loop is CASSFQRETYEQYF. The CDR3 region has the DNA TGTGCCAGCAGTTTTCAGCGGGAGACCTACGAGCAGTACTTC.

This clone has only one observation. The chain couples TRBV6-1 to TRBJ1-2, with 7 nucleotides matching TRBD1. The V segment lost 8 bases and the J segment 8 bases; nucleotides outside the gene matches: 8. The CDR3 covers 12 residues. Germline-derived CDR1 and CDR2 are MNHNS and SASEGT. CDR3 nucleotides: TGTGCCAGCCAAACAGGGGTAGGCGGCTACACCTTC. Its translation: CASQTGVGGYTF.